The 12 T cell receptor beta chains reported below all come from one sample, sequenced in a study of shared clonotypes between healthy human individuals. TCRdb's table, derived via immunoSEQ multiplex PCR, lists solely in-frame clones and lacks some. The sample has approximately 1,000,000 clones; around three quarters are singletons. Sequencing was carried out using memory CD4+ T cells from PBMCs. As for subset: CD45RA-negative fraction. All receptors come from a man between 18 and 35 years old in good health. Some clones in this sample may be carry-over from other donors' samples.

This CDR3 is CASSGLAVDTQYF. The CDR3 DNA follows: TGTGCCAGCAGTGGACTAGCGGTCGATACGCAGTATTTT. The chain links TRBV2 to TRBJ2-3, with TRBD2 identical over 9 bases. This CDR3 comprises 13 residues. CDR1 SNHLY and CDR2 FYNNEI come from the germline V gene. The trim removed 4 bases at V and 6 bases at J, leaving 2 bases unmatched.

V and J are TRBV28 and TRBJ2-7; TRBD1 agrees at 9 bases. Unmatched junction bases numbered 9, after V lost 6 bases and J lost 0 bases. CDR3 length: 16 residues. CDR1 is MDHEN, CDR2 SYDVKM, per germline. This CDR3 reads CASRWGQGRSSYEQYF. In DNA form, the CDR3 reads TGTGCCAGCAGATGGGGACAGGGTAGGAGCTCCTACGAGCAGTACTTC. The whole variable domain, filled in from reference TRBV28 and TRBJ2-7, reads DVKVTQSSRYLVKRTGEKVFLECVQDMDHENMFWYRQDPGLGLRLIYFSYDVKMKEKGDIPEGYSVSREKKERFSLILESASTNQTSMYLCASRWGQGRSSYEQYFGPGTRLTVT.

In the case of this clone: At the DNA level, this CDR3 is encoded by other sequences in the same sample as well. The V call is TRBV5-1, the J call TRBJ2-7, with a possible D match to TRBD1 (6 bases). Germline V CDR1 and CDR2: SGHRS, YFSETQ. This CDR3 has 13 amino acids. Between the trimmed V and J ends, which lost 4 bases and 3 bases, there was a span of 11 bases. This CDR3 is CASSPGGHYEQYF. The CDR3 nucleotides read TGCGCCAGCAGCCCTGGGGGACACTACGAGCAGTACTTC.

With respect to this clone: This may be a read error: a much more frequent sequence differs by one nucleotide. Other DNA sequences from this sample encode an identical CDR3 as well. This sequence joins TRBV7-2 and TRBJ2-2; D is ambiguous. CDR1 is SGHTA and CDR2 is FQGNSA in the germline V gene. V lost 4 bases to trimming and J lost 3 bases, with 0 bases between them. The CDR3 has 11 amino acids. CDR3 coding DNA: TGTGCCAGCAGCTACACCGGGGAGCTGTTTTTT. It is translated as CASSYTGELFF.

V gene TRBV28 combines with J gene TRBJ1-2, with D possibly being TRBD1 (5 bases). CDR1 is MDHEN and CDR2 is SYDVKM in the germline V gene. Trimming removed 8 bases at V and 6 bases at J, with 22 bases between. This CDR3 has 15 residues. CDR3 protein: CASEKGGAGSDGYTF. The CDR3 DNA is TGTGCCAGCGAAAAGGGTGGGGCCGGGTCGGATGGCTACACCTTC.

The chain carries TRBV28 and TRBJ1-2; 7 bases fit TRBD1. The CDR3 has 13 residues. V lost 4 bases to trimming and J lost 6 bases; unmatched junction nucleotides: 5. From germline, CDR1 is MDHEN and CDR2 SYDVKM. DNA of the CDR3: TGTGCCAGCAGTTCCGGACAGGAGGATGGCTACACCTTC. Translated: CASSSGQEDGYTF.

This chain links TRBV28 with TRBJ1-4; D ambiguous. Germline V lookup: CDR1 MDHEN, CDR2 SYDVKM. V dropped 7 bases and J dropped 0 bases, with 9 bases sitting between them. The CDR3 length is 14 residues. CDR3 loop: CASMPHATNEKLFF. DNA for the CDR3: TGTGCCAGCATGCCTCATGCAACTAATGAAAAACTGTTTTTT.

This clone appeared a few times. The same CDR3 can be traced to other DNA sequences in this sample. DNA of the CDR3: TGTGCCTGGAGTGATGGGAACTATGGCTACACCTTC. Translation gives CAWSDGNYGYTF. This chain uses TRBV30 with TRBJ1-2; D gene ambiguous. The germline V gene encodes CDR1 GTSNPN and CDR2 SVGIG (reference sequence). The CDR3 is made up of 12 amino acids. Trimming pared 1 base from V and 2 bases from J, leaving 5 bases between.

CDR3 amino acids: CASSPLGDKTNEKLFF. CDR3 nucleotide sequence: TGTGCCAGCTCACCTCTTGGGGACAAAACTAATGAAAAACTGTTTTTT. The V and J genes are TRBV18 and TRBJ1-4, with TRBD1 as a possible D gene (6 bases). The germline gives CDR1 KGHSH, CDR2 LQKENI. V shed 3 bases and J shed 1 base, with 12 bases lying between them. The CDR3 has 16 residues.

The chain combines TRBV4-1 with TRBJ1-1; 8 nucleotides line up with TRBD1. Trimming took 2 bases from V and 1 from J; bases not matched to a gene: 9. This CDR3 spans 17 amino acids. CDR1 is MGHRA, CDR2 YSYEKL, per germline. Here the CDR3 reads CASSQTGQGERNTEAFF. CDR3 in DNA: TGCGCCAGCAGCCAAACCGGACAGGGAGAACGGAACACTGAAGCTTTCTTT.

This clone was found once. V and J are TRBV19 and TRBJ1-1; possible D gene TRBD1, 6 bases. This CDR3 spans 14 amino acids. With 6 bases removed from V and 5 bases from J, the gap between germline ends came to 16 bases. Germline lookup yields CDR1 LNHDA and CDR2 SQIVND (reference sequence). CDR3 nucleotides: TGTGCCAGTAGGGATACAGGGTTGGGAACTGAAGCTTTCTTT. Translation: CASRDTGLGTEAFF.

The CDR3 spells CASRIRRWDTEAFF. DNA of the CDR3: TGTGCCAGCAGGATCCGACGGTGGGACACTGAAGCTTTCTTT. J is TRBJ1-1 and V is TRBV6-6; D is undetermined. Germline-derived CDR1 and CDR2 are MNHNY and SVGAGI (reference sequence). V lost 6 bases, J lost 3 bases, and 14 bases lay in between. The CDR3 covers 14 residues.